Listed here are 17 T cell receptor beta chains from one sample, sequenced in a study of CD8+ T cells in alopecia areata. TCR sequencing used cDNA made by reverse transcription of extracted RNA. Sequencing used immunoSEQ multiplex PCR; TCRdb keeps in-frame clones, though not all of them. This sample has more than 250,000 clones, each found more than once. Markers including CD4, CD8alpha, NKG2D and NKG2ACE guided sorting of pooled cutaneous lymph node cells. Sample: CD4+ T cells sorted from a lymph node. The source of these receptors is a C3H/HeJ mouse with alopecia areata. This mouse strain has H2-k as its MHC haplotype.

This clone was counted only a few times. Genes and germline come from the mouse. The read ends 4 residues shy of where the CDR3 ends; the end is completed using the germline J gene. This rearrangement joins TRBV17 to TRBJ2-3, with 8 bases fitting TRBD1. The CDR3 totals 15 residues. Germline loops: CDR1 MNHDT, CDR2 YYDKIL. Trimming at V came to 6 bases and at J to 1 base, leaving 6 bases not matched to a gene. The CDR3 loop is CASRPLGQGAETLYF. The covered CDR3 bases are TGTGCTAGCAGGCCCCTGGGACAGGGTGCAGAA.

There are a few counts of this clone. Each gene name is a mouse one. With the read ending 4 residues before the CDR3 end, the germline J gene is used to fill in that end. Other DNA sequences in this sample translate to the same CDR3. The gene calls are TRBV19 and TRBJ2-1, with D unresolved. The CDR3 is made up of 14 amino acids. Trimming removed 2 bases at V and 1 base at J, with 7 bases between. Germline V gene lookup returns CDR1 FNHDT and CDR2 SITEND (reference sequence). CDR3 region: CASSIPQNYAEQFF. CDR3 DNA (partial): TGTGCCAGCAGTATTCCGCAGAACTATGCT. Full variable domain (missing parts from reference TRBV19 and TRBJ2-1): GGIITQTPKFLIGQEGQKLTLKCQQNFNHDTMYWYRQDSGKGLRLIYYSITENDLQKGDLSEGYDASREKKSSFSLTVTSAQKNEMAVFLCASSIPQNYAEQFFGPGTRLTVL.

A word on this clone: These gene names are mouse names. The DNA ends 4 residues before the CDR3 does, and the rest of the CDR3 is filled in from the germline J gene. The rearrangement joins TRBV13-1 to TRBJ2-4; D is perhaps TRBD2 (5 bases). The CDR3 has 15 residues. Trimming left V 4 bases short and J 2 bases short, with 14 bases between. Germline-derived CDR1 and CDR2 are NSHNY and SYGAGN. Partial CDR3 DNA: TGTGCCAGCAGTTCCCCTCTGGGTTTTCAAAAC. Translation: CASSSPLGFQN. The complete CDR3 reads CASSSPLGFQNTLYF.

Comments on this clone: Genes and germline come from the mouse. CDR3 in amino acids: CASSLVPGAYNSPLYF. Incomplete CDR3 DNA: TGTGCCAGCAGCTTAGTTCCAGGGGCCTATAATTCGCCC. The V call is TRBV3, the J call TRBJ1-6; D might be TRBD1 (6 bases). The CDR3 extends 3 residues past the end of the read, so its final part is completed from the germline J gene. TRBJ1-6 is an ORF, and what it does is uncertain. CDR1 is SNHLY and CDR2 is FYNGKV in the germline V gene (reference sequence). Trimming removed 1 base at V and 2 bases at J, with 9 bases between. CDR3 length: 16 residues.

A few counts support this clone. The listed genes are named as in mouse. With the read ending 3 residues before the CDR3 end, the germline J gene is used to fill in that end. The gene calls are TRBV1 and TRBJ1-6, with TRBD1 as a possible D gene (6 bases). TRBJ1-6 is identified as an open reading frame with a role that is uncertain. The CDR3 loop spans 14 amino acids. V lost 3 bases and J 5 bases, leaving 8 bases between the germline ends. Per germline, CDR1 NSQYPW and CDR2 LRSPGD (reference sequence). This chain's CDR3 is CTCSAPGDNSPLYF. Partial CDR3 DNA: TGCACCTGCAGTGCCCCAGGGGATAATTCGCCC.

At least ten counts were recorded for this clone. The genes and germline here are from mouse. The read gets to within 4 residues of the CDR3 end, and the germline J gene fills in the rest. This sample also contains other DNA sequences that code for the same CDR3. The rearrangement uses TRBV19 and TRBJ2-5; no definite D call. CDR1 and CDR2 (germline): FNHDT, SITEND (reference sequence). Trimming left V 4 bases short and J 3 bases short, with 6 bases between. The CDR3 runs to 12 residues. The part of the CDR3 DNA that was read is TGTGCCAGCAGTCGACAACAAGAC. Encoded protein: CASSRQQD. The entire CDR3 is CASSRQQDTQYF.

This clone turned up a few times. Mouse germline and gene names are used. The read falls 4 residues short of the CDR3 end, and the missing part is taken from the germline J gene. V is TRBV13-2 and J is TRBJ2-7; 12 bases are shared with TRBD2. Germline V CDR1 and CDR2: NNHNN, SYGAGS (reference sequence). The CDR3 sequence is 15 residues long. The DNA read from the CDR3 is TGTGCCAGCGGTGAGCCCCGGGACTGGGGGGAT. Protein: CASGEPRDWGD. The entire CDR3 sequence reads CASGEPRDWGDEQYF.

A note on this clone: Mouse gene names apply. The CDR3 here is CASSPRTGGNTEVFF. CDR3 DNA, as far as it was read: TGTGCCAGCAGCCCAAGGACAGGAGGTAACACA. This chain connects TRBV5 to TRBJ1-1; 7 nucleotides agree with TRBD1. The read stops 4 residues short of the end of the CDR3; the missing end is completed from the germline J gene. CDR1 is LGHNA and CDR2 is YNLKQL in the germline V gene (reference sequence). After removal of 4 bases from V and 2 bases from J, the junction contained 7 bases not matched to a gene. CDR3 size: 15 residues.

Note on this clone: The genes are named according to mouse. The read finishes 4 residues shy of the CDR3 end, and the germline J gene is used to complete it. The rearrangement uses TRBV31 and TRBJ2-3; 7 bases align to TRBD2. J lost 1 base, V lost 0 bases, and 4 bases had no gene match. The germline CDR1 and CDR2 sequences are GKSSPN and SITVG. The CDR3 spans 15 residues. The CDR3 loop reads CAWSLVGGGAETLYF. Incomplete CDR3 DNA: TGTGCCTGGAGTCTAGTGGGGGGTGGTGCAGAA.

With respect to this clone: Germline and genes here are mouse. The DNA ends 4 residues before the CDR3 does, and the rest of the CDR3 is filled in from the germline J gene. The chain combines TRBV5 with TRBJ2-5, with 10 bases fitting TRBD2. The CDR3 has 14 amino acids. The germline V gene has CDR1 LGHNA and CDR2 YNLKQL (reference sequence). The CDR3 DNA, read in part, is TGTGCCAGCAGGCGACTGGGGGGAGAAGAC. Translated, it gives CASRRLGGED. The full CDR3 protein reads CASRRLGGEDTQYF.

This clone was seen more than once but under ten times. The genes are named according to mouse. The read comes to an end 4 residues before the CDR3 does, leaving the germline J gene to fill in the end. This sequence joins TRBV1 and TRBJ2-2; D remains unclear. V was trimmed by 0 bases and J by 0 bases, leaving 8 bases between them. Germline-derived CDR1 and CDR2 are NSQYPW and LRSPGD (reference sequence). The CDR3 contains 16 residues. CDR3 in amino acids: CTCSADVWSNTGQLYF. The sequenced part of the CDR3 DNA is TGCACCTGCAGTGCAGATGTCTGGTCAAACACCGGG.

A note on this clone: Germline and genes here are mouse. The sequenced fragment ends 4 residues before the CDR3 boundary, so the rest is inferred from the germline J gene. V usage is TRBV13-3 and J usage is TRBJ2-3; no clear D gene. V was pared by 0 bases and J by 0 bases, with 5 bases between. Germline V gene lookup returns CDR1 NNHDY and CDR2 SYVADS. The CDR3 contains 14 residues. The sequenced CDR3 bases are TGTGCCAGCAGTGATGACTTAAGTGCAGAA. Protein sequence: CASSDDLSAE. The complete CDR3 protein is CASSDDLSAETLYF.

This clone was counted at least ten times. Mouse gene names and germline throughout. The read ends 4 residues early relative to the CDR3; the germline J gene fills the gap. The same CDR3 is also encoded by other DNA sequences in this sample. The V call is TRBV14, the J call TRBJ2-1; possibly TRBD1 for D (6 bases). Per germline, CDR1 SGHDT and CDR2 FRDEAV. Between the trimmed V and J ends, which lost 5 bases and 1 base, there was a span of 10 bases. CDR3 length: 14 residues. CDR3 in amino acids: CASSPGTNYAEQFF. The sequenced CDR3 bases are TGTGCCAGCAGCCCCGGGACAAACTATGCT.

Only a few counts were recorded for this clone. Genes and germline are mouse. The CDR3 goes on 4 residues after the read ends, and that part is filled in from the germline J gene. The V call is TRBV1, the J call TRBJ1-1, with 12 bases aligning to TRBD1. CDR3 length equals 14 residues. From germline, CDR1 is NSQYPW and CDR2 LRSPGD (reference sequence). The covered CDR3 bases are TGCACCTGCAGTTCCGGGACAGGGGGCGCA. Translating it yields CTCSSGTGGA. The full CDR3 reads CTCSSGTGGAEVFF.

Comments on this clone: Gene and germline names: mouse. The read halts 4 residues ahead of the CDR3 end, with the missing end drawn from the germline J gene. The chain combines TRBV5 with TRBJ2-7; D is unclear. The germline CDR1 and CDR2 sequences are LGHNA and YNLKQL (reference sequence). The V gene lost 6 bases and the J gene lost 2 bases, with 5 bases spanning the gap. This CDR3 contains 11 residues. The CDR3 DNA, read in part, is TGTGCCAGCAGTACAACCTAT. Amino acids: CASSTTY. The complete CDR3 sequence is CASSTTYEQYF.

Remarks on this clone: One base away lies a much larger clone, so this may be a sequencing read error. The gene names given are mouse names. Sequencing ends 4 residues short of the CDR3 end; the germline J gene provides the rest. Within the sample, other DNA sequences also encode this same CDR3. The chain links TRBV5 to TRBJ2-5; tentative D call: TRBD2 (5 bases). V dropped 2 bases and J dropped 0 bases, with 6 bases sitting between them. The CDR3 loop spans 14 amino acids. Germline loops: CDR1 LGHNA, CDR2 YNLKQL (reference sequence). Incomplete CDR3 DNA: TGTGCCAGCAGCCAATGGGGTAACCAAGAC. The encoded protein is CASSQWGNQD. The whole CDR3 sequence reads CASSQWGNQDTQYF.

As regards this clone: Each gene name is a mouse one. From the germline J gene comes the end of the CDR3, since the read stops 4 residues before it. V usage is TRBV29 and J usage is TRBJ2-3; TRBD1 is a possible D gene (6 bases). V was cut by 9 bases and J by 2 bases, with 9 bases left in between. CDR3 length: 12 amino acids. Germline V CDR1 and CDR2: MSHET, SYDVDS. Incomplete CDR3 DNA: TGTGCTAGGGGGGACAATGCAGAA. It encodes CARGDNAE. The full CDR3 sequence reads CARGDNAETLYF.